This T cell receptor (beta chain) derives from a study of shared clonotypes between healthy human individuals. Study-wide context: The cohort comprised a couple of women and a few men. Their ages spanned 18 to 49 years. The study's findings and limits: Rarefaction exposed incomplete sorted-subset sequencing despite large depth.

The germline V gene has CDR1 SGHNT and CDR2 YYREEE (reference sequence). The CDR3 runs to 16 residues. V was clipped by 0 bases and J by 9 bases, with 16 bases between them. Regarding this clone: As yet, its antigen is unknown.

The method was immunoSEQ multiplex PCR; TCRdb's version includes in-frame clones alone and lacks a portion of them. Among over 2 million clones listed, 80% to 95% were seen once. What was sequenced was naive CD4+ T cells from PBMCs. The subset here: CD45RA+ positively selected. The source of this sequence is a man aged 18 to 30 in good health. Some clones in this sample may be carry-over from other donors' samples. The V gene is TRBV5-4, the J gene TRBJ1-6; D is uncertain. CDR3 DNA sequence: TGTGCCAGCAGCTTGGCCGGGATGGGAAAAGGTTCACCCCTCCACTTT. This encodes CASSLAGMGKGSPLHF.